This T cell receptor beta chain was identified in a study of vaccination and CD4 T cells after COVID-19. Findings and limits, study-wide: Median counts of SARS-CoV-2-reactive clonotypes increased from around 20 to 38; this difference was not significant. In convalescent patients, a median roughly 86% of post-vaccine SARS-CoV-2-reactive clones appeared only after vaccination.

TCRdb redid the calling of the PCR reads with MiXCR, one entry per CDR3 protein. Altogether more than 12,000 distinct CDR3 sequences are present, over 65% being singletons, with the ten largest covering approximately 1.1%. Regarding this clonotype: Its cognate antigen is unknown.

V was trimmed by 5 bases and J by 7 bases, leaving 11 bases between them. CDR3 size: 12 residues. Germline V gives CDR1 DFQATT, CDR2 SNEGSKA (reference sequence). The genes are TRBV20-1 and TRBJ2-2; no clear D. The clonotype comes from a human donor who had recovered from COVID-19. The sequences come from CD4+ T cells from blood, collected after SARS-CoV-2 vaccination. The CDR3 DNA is TGCAGTGCTTTCCACGCAAGCGGGGAGCTGTTTTTT. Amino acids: CSAFHASGELFF.